The rows below give T cell receptor beta chains drawn from one sample of a study of cytomegalovirus exposure and HLA in healthy donors. Only in-frame clones appear in the TCRdb table, and some are missing; sequencing was by immunoSEQ multiplex PCR. Found here are 130,000 or so clones, roughly 72% of them singletons; the top ten hold less than 2%. The sequenced material came from PBMCs. Receptors were obtained from a man in his forties in good health and CMV-seronegative. CDR3s include the opening cysteine and the closing phenylalanine or tryptophan. Each record gives: CDR3 DNA, CDR3 protein, V gene, D gene, clone size, J gene. A D gene is named only where the DNA matches it firmly. Size is stated for part of the rows, as once, few or many counts, or as a class when the clone is expanded.

cdr3_nt: TGCAGCGTTGTGGGACAGGGGTTGGGGGGTTCTAGCACAGATACGCAGTATTTT
cdr3_aa: CSVVGQGLGGSSTDTQYF
v_call: TRBV29-1
d_call: TRBD1
clone_size: few
j_call: TRBJ2-3

cdr3_nt: TGCGCCAGCAGTTTGGCCAGGGGAGGCACTAGCGACTACAATGAGCAGTTCTTC
cdr3_aa: CASSLARGGTSDYNEQFF
v_call: TRBV5-1
d_call: .
clone_size: .
j_call: TRBJ2-1

cdr3_nt: TGTGCCAGCAGAAGCGGAGGCGAGACCCAGTACTTC
cdr3_aa: CASRSGGETQYF
v_call: TRBV2
d_call: .
clone_size: .
j_call: TRBJ2-5

cdr3_nt: TGTGCCAGCGGCCAGCGGGCTTACAATGAGCAGTTCTTC
cdr3_aa: CASGQRAYNEQFF
v_call: TRBV6-5
d_call: .
clone_size: .
j_call: TRBJ2-1

cdr3_nt: TGCGCCAGCAGCCCTCGGGGCGGGGGGGTGTGGTACAATGAGCAGTTCTTC
cdr3_aa: CASSPRGGGVWYNEQFF
v_call: TRBV4-3
d_call: TRBD2
clone_size: .
j_call: TRBJ2-1

cdr3_nt: TGTGCCAGCTCACCAGCGGCCAGCGGGGGGACAGATACGCAGTATTTT
cdr3_aa: CASSPAASGGTDTQYF
v_call: TRBV18
d_call: TRBD2
clone_size: .
j_call: TRBJ2-3

cdr3_nt: TGTGCCAGCAGCCTACAGACAGGGAACACAGATACGCAGTATTTT
cdr3_aa: CASSLQTGNTDTQYF
v_call: TRBV7-3
d_call: TRBD1
clone_size: .
j_call: TRBJ2-3

cdr3_nt: TGTGCCAGTAGTATGGCCAGGACAGCTAACTATGGCTACACCTTC
cdr3_aa: CASSMARTANYGYTF
v_call: TRBV19
d_call: .
clone_size: .
j_call: TRBJ1-2

cdr3_nt: TGTGCCAGCAGCTTATCCGTCCCCGATTCACCCCTCCACTTT
cdr3_aa: CASSLSVPDSPLHF
v_call: TRBV7-9
d_call: .
clone_size: .
j_call: TRBJ1-6

cdr3_nt: TGCGCCAGCAGCTTAACCCCAGCAGGCATGAACACTGAAGCTTTCTTT
cdr3_aa: CASSLTPAGMNTEAFF
v_call: TRBV5-1
d_call: .
clone_size: .
j_call: TRBJ1-1

cdr3_nt: TGTGCCAGCAGCGGACCCAGGACTAGCGGACGAGAGACCCAGTACTTC
cdr3_aa: CASSGPRTSGRETQYF
v_call: TRBV9
d_call: TRBD2
clone_size: .
j_call: TRBJ2-5

cdr3_nt: TGTGCCAGCAGTCCACACCAGGGGTACCCTCTCTCTGGGGCCAACGTCCTGACTTTC
cdr3_aa: CASSPHQGYPLSGANVLTF
v_call: TRBV28
d_call: .
clone_size: .
j_call: TRBJ2-6

cdr3_nt: TGCGCCAGCAGCCGTGGGGGGGGACTAGCGGATTCCTACGAGCAGTACTTC
cdr3_aa: CASSRGGGLADSYEQYF
v_call: TRBV5-1
d_call: TRBD2
clone_size: once
j_call: TRBJ2-7

cdr3_nt: TGTGCCAGCAGCATTACCGGGACAGGTAGGAGCTCCTACGAGCAGTACTTC
cdr3_aa: CASSITGTGRSSYEQYF
v_call: TRBV11-2
d_call: TRBD1
clone_size: .
j_call: TRBJ2-7

cdr3_nt: TGTGCCAGCAGCTTGAAGAGGGTTGGCTACACCTTC
cdr3_aa: CASSLKRVGYTF
v_call: TRBV5-8
d_call: .
clone_size: .
j_call: TRBJ1-2

cdr3_nt: TGTGCCAGCAGTGTCACAGGGCCCTCGCGAGAGACCCAGTACTTC
cdr3_aa: CASSVTGPSRETQYF
v_call: TRBV6-1
d_call: .
clone_size: .
j_call: TRBJ2-5

cdr3_nt: TGTGCCAGCAGAGGGGGACTAGCCCGCTACGAGCAGTACTTC
cdr3_aa: CASRGGLARYEQYF
v_call: TRBV27
d_call: TRBD2
clone_size: .
j_call: TRBJ2-7

cdr3_nt: TGTGCCAGTAGTATAGCGACAGGTTCGGGCGAGCAGTACTTC
cdr3_aa: CASSIATGSGEQYF
v_call: TRBV19
d_call: .
clone_size: .
j_call: TRBJ2-7

cdr3_nt: TGTGCCAGCAGTTGGACAGGCCCAAATTCACCCCTCCACTTT
cdr3_aa: CASSWTGPNSPLHF
v_call: TRBV27
d_call: TRBD1
clone_size: .
j_call: TRBJ1-6

cdr3_nt: TGTGCCTGGGCTTATAGGACAAGGAACACTGAAGCTTTCTTT
cdr3_aa: CAWAYRTRNTEAFF
v_call: TRBV30
d_call: .
clone_size: .
j_call: TRBJ1-1

cdr3_nt: TGCGCCAGCAGCCAAGATAGTAGTCTAGCGGGGTTAGAGACCCAGTACTTC
cdr3_aa: CASSQDSSLAGLETQYF
v_call: TRBV4-1
d_call: TRBD2
clone_size: .
j_call: TRBJ2-5

cdr3_nt: TGTGCCAGCAGCTTACTTGTGACAGCCTACTCTGGGGCCAACGTCCTGACTTTC
cdr3_aa: CASSLLVTAYSGANVLTF
v_call: TRBV7-2
d_call: .
clone_size: .
j_call: TRBJ2-6

cdr3_nt: TGTGCCAGTACCGAGGGCGGTCAAGAGACCCAGTACTTC
cdr3_aa: CASTEGGQETQYF
v_call: TRBV19
d_call: .
clone_size: .
j_call: TRBJ2-5

cdr3_nt: TGTGCCAGCAGCCAACTAGCGGGAGAAGCAGATACGCAGTATTTT
cdr3_aa: CASSQLAGEADTQYF
v_call: TRBV6-1
d_call: TRBD2
clone_size: .
j_call: TRBJ2-3

cdr3_nt: TGCAGCGTTGAGACTAGCATCAATGAGCAGTTCTTC
cdr3_aa: CSVETSINEQFF
v_call: TRBV29-1
d_call: TRBD2
clone_size: .
j_call: TRBJ2-1

cdr3_nt: TGTGCCAGCTCAGCAGGGTTCACAGATACGCAGTATTTT
cdr3_aa: CASSAGFTDTQYF
v_call: TRBV18
d_call: .
clone_size: .
j_call: TRBJ2-3

cdr3_nt: TGCGCCAGCAGACCCGGACAGGGGGCAGACTATGGCTACACCTTC
cdr3_aa: CASRPGQGADYGYTF
v_call: TRBV4-3
d_call: TRBD1
clone_size: .
j_call: TRBJ1-2

cdr3_nt: TGTGCCAGTAGGGGCGGGACAGGACACACAGATACGCAGTATTTT
cdr3_aa: CASRGGTGHTDTQYF
v_call: TRBV19
d_call: TRBD1
clone_size: .
j_call: TRBJ2-3

cdr3_nt: TGTGCCAGCAGCTTAGTAGGCTCGGGAGGGGAAGAGACCCAGTACTTC
cdr3_aa: CASSLVGSGGEETQYF
v_call: TRBV7-8
d_call: TRBD2
clone_size: .
j_call: TRBJ2-5

cdr3_nt: TGTGCCAGCAGCCCGTCGGGGGGACCTTACGAGCAGTACTTC
cdr3_aa: CASSPSGGPYEQYF
v_call: TRBV28
d_call: TRBD2
clone_size: .
j_call: TRBJ2-7

cdr3_nt: TGCACCAGCAGCCAGGCTTTTCTAGCGGGAGTTTACTCCTACGAGCAGTACTTC
cdr3_aa: CTSSQAFLAGVYSYEQYF
v_call: TRBV1
d_call: .
clone_size: .
j_call: TRBJ2-7

cdr3_nt: TGCGCCAGCAGCTTGGAAAGTCCGCGAAACACCGGGGAGCTGTTTTTT
cdr3_aa: CASSLESPRNTGELFF
v_call: TRBV5-1
d_call: .
clone_size: .
j_call: TRBJ2-2

cdr3_nt: TGTGCCAGCAGCTTTTATCAGGGCTACGAGCAGTACTTC
cdr3_aa: CASSFYQGYEQYF
v_call: TRBV5-6
d_call: .
clone_size: .
j_call: TRBJ2-7

cdr3_nt: TGTGCCAGCAGTGTTCTTTTGGTCCCGGGAGGCGGCGAGCAGTACTTC
cdr3_aa: CASSVLLVPGGGEQYF
v_call: TRBV2
d_call: TRBD2
clone_size: .
j_call: TRBJ2-7

cdr3_nt: TGTGCCAGCAGTGACCCCGACAGGTCCACAGATACGCAGTATTTT
cdr3_aa: CASSDPDRSTDTQYF
v_call: TRBV6-6
d_call: .
clone_size: .
j_call: TRBJ2-3

cdr3_nt: TGTGCCAGTAGACAGGGAAACACCGGGGAGCTGTTTTTT
cdr3_aa: CASRQGNTGELFF
v_call: TRBV19
d_call: .
clone_size: .
j_call: TRBJ2-2

cdr3_nt: TGCAGCTCGCAGACAGGGCTCTACAATGAGCAGTTCTTC
cdr3_aa: CSSQTGLYNEQFF
v_call: TRBV29-1
d_call: TRBD1
clone_size: .
j_call: TRBJ2-1

cdr3_nt: TGTGCCAGCAGTTTACCCTATTCAACGGAGAGGGGGCGGAATGAGCAGTTCTTC
cdr3_aa: CASSLPYSTERGRNEQFF
v_call: TRBV28
d_call: TRBD1
clone_size: .
j_call: TRBJ2-1

cdr3_nt: TGTGCCAGTAGGAACAGGGCGAACACTGAAGCTTTCTTT
cdr3_aa: CASRNRANTEAFF
v_call: TRBV19
d_call: .
clone_size: few
j_call: TRBJ1-1

cdr3_nt: TGCAGCGACATAGACAGGGTCGGCGAGACCCAGTACTTC
cdr3_aa: CSDIDRVGETQYF
v_call: TRBV29-1
d_call: TRBD1
clone_size: .
j_call: TRBJ2-5

cdr3_nt: TGTGCCAGCAGTTTATCCCCAGACGGGGAGCTGTTTTTT
cdr3_aa: CASSLSPDGELFF
v_call: TRBV27
d_call: .
clone_size: once
j_call: TRBJ2-2